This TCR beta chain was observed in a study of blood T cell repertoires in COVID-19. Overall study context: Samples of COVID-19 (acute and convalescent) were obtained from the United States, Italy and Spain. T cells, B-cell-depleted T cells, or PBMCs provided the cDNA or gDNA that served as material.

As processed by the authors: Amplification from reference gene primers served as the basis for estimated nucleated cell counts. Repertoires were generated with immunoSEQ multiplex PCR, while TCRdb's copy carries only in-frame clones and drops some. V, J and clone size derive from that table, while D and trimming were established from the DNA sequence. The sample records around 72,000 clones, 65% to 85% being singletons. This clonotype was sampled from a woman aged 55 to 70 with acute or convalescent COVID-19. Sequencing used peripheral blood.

This CDR3 is CASSWGGRNTDTQYF. The CDR3 DNA is TGTGCCAGCAGTTGGGGAGGGAGGAATACAGATACGCAGTATTTT. This chain links TRBV6-6 with TRBJ2-3, with TRBD2 matching over 7 bases. Per the germline V gene, CDR1 is MNHNY and CDR2 is SVGAGI (reference sequence). J lost 3 bases, V lost 4 bases, and 7 bases had no gene match. The CDR3 loop spans 15 amino acids.